The entry that follows covers one TCR beta chain sequence. Its specificity is not known. Coverage ceases 3 residues before the CDR3 finishes, and the germline J gene fills in the end. This specimen comes from a study of T cells in women clearing cervical HPV infection. The V gene's germline CDR1 is SGHTS and CDR2 YDEGEE. Trimming took off 3 bases at V and 2 bases at J, with 11 bases between the two ends. The CDR3 runs to 14 residues. Whole-study findings and limits: Controls had more TRBV6-7 (approximately 0.15%) than cases (about 0.11%).

Sequenced by immunoSEQ multiplex PCR; TCRdb stores in-frame clones only, minus some. The sample table includes about 39,000 clones. This receptor was taken from a woman aged 18 to 75 with a cervical HPV16 infection that either progressed to CIN3+ or cleared (not recorded which). Sequenced: blood buffy coat. The V call is TRBV5-8, the J call TRBJ1-2; possible D gene TRBD1, 6 bases. The DNA read from the CDR3 is TGTGCCAGCAGCTCCGGGACAAGAAACTATGGC. Translation gives CASSSGTRNYG. The entire CDR3 is CASSSGTRNYGYTF.